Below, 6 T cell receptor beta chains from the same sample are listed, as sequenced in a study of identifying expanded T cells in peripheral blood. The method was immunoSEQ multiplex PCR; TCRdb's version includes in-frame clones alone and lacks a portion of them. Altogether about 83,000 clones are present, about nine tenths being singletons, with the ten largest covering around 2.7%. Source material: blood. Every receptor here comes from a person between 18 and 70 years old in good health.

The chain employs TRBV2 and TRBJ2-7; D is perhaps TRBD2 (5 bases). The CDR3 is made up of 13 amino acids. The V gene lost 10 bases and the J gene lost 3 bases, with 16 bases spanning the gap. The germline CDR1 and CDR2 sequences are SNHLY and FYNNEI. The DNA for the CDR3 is TGTGCCACCAAAAGAGGCCGGGGCTACGAGCAGTACTTC. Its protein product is CATKRGRGYEQYF.

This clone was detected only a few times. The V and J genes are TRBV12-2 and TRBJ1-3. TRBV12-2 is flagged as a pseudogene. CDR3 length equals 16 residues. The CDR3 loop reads CASRLDAGRSSNTIYF. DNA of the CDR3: TGTGCAAGTCGCTTAGATGCAGGGAGAAGTAGTAACACCATATATTTT.

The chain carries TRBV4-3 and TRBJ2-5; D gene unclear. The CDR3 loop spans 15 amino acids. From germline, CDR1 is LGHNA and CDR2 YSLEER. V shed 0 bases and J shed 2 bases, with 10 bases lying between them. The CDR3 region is CASSQDIVSQETQYF. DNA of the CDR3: TGCGCCAGCAGCCAAGATATAGTTAGTCAAGAGACCCAGTACTTC.

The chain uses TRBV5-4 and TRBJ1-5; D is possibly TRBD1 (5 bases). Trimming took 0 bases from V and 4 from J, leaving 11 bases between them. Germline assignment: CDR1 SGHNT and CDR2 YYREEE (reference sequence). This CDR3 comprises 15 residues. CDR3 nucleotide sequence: TGTGCCAGCAGCTTGGGAGGGGCTGATAATCAGCCCCAGCATTTT. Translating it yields CASSLGGADNQPQHF.

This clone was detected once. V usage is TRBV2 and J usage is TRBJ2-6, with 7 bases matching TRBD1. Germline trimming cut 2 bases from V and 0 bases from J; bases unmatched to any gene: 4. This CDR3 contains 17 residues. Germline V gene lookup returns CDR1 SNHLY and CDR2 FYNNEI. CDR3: CASSETGATSGANVLTF. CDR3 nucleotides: TGTGCCAGCAGTGAAACAGGGGCCACCTCTGGGGCCAACGTCCTGACTTTC.

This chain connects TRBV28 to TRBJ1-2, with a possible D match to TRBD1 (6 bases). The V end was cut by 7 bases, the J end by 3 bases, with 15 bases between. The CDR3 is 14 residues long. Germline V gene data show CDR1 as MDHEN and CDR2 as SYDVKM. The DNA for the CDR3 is TGTGCCAGCAATAAACAGGGTGAGGACTATGGCTACACCTTC. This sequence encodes CASNKQGEDYGYTF.